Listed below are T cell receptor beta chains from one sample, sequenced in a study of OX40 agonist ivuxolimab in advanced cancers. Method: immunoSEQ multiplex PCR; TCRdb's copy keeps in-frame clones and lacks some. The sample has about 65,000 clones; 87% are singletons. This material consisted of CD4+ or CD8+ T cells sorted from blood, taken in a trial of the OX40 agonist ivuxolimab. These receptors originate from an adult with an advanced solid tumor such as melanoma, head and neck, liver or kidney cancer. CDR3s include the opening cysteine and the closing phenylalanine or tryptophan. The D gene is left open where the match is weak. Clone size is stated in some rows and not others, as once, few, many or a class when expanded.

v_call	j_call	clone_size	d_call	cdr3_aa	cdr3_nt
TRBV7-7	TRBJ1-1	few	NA	CASSVQENTEAFF	TGTGCCAGCAGCGTACAGGAGAACACTGAAGCTTTCTTT
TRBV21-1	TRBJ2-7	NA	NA	CASSSRSTSGYEQYF	TGTGCCAGCAGCAGTAGGTCAACTAGCGGCTACGAGCAGTACTTC
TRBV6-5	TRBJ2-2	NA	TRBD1	CASSSGQGDTGELFF	TGTGCCAGCAGTTCGGGACAGGGCGACACCGGGGAGCTGTTTTTT
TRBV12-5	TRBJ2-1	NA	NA	CASGSDRYNEQFF	TGTGCTAGTGGTTCAGACCGCTACAATGAGCAGTTCTTC
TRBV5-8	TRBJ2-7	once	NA	CASSLVAGISYEQYF	TGTGCCAGCAGCTTGGTCGCAGGGATCTCCTACGAGCAGTACTTC
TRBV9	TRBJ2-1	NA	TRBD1	CASSVATGTGVAEQFF	TGTGCCAGCAGCGTAGCTACGGGTACAGGGGTGGCTGAGCAGTTCTTC
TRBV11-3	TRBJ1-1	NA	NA	CASSRQRNTEAFF	TGTGCCAGCAGCCGACAGAGGAACACTGAAGCTTTCTTT
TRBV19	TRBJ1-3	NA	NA	CASGRVDNTIYF	TGTGCCAGTGGAAGGGTTGACAACACCATATATTTT
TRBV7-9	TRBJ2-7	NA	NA	CASSLLTDYEQYF	TGTGCCAGCAGCTTGCTGACTGACTACGAGCAGTACTTC
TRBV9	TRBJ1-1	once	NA	CASSVDGRGNTEAFF	TGTGCCAGCAGCGTAGATGGAAGGGGGAACACTGAAGCTTTCTTT
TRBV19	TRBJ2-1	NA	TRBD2	CASSLGLAGGNEQFF	TGTGCCAGTAGTTTGGGACTAGCGGGGGGCAATGAGCAGTTCTTC
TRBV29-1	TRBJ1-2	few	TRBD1	CSTVAGGGYTF	TGCAGCACCGTGGCAGGGGGTGGCTACACCTTC
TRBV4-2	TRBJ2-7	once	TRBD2	CASSQAQLAGGQEQYF	TGTGCCAGCAGCCAAGCCCAACTAGCGGGGGGGCAAGAGCAGTACTTC
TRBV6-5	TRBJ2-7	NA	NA	CATRDGSYEQYF	TGTGCCACCCGGGACGGCTCCTACGAGCAGTACTTC
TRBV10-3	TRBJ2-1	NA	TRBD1	CASQDRAIEQFF	TGTGCCTCCCAGGACAGGGCGATTGAGCAGTTCTTC
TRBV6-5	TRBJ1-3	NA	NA	CASSYSSMFGNTIYF	TGTGCCAGCAGTTACTCGAGTATGTTTGGAAACACCATATATTTT
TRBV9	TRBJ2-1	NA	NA	CASSVLAARHNEQFF	TGTGCCAGCAGCGTTTTGGCGGCCCGGCACAATGAGCAGTTCTTC